This T cell receptor beta chain is drawn from a study of OX40 agonist ivuxolimab in advanced cancers. For context, the study as a whole: Ivuxolimab was a fully human IgG2 agonistic monoclonal antibody targeting the costimulatory receptor OX40 (CD134). Three dose-escalation patients achieved partial responses, one with hepatocellular carcinoma and two with cutaneous melanoma. Prior anti-PD-1, anti-PD-L1 or anti-CTLA-4 therapy was permitted, and checkpoint inhibitors had been received by about 37% of dose-escalation patients. Intravenous ivuxolimab was administered to patients every 2 weeks at six dose levels: 0.01, 0.1, 0.3, 1.5, 3 and 10 mg/kg. The purpose of peripheral TCRbeta sequencing was to test whether ivuxolimab changed TCR sequence diversity and led to clonal T-cell expansion. The paper covers the monotherapy dose-escalation part of the phase I ivuxolimab trial, which included N of about 50 patients. Among the roughly 50 dose-escalation patients, around 19 had hepatocellular carcinoma, some 15 melanoma, 9 renal cell carcinoma and 9 head and neck cancer. In the dose-escalation cohort, around four fifths of patients were male, and the mean age was around 60 years, with a range of about 20 to 79. Points the paper makes about the study in general: Partial responders in the 0.1-3.0 mg/kg groups had among the lowest normalized peripheral clonal expansion, especially among CD8+ T cells. Low levels of normalized T-cell clonal expansion were also seen in some patients who did not respond. After ivuxolimab, CD8+ T cells had more expanded clones than CD4+ T cells on average. Clonal expansion of both CD4+ and CD8+ blood T cells was observed from baseline to week 6 at doses 0.1 to 3.0 mg/kg. Antigen specificity was not determined for the clonally expanded peripheral T cells.

Patients with autoimmune disease history or receiving systemic immunosuppression were excluded from the trial. Peripheral blood for TCR sequencing was drawn from every dose cohort at baseline, at cycle 4 day 1 and at cycle 7 day 1. The samples were drawn from a first-in-human, open-label, multicenter phase I dose-escalation trial of ivuxolimab. Adults with locally advanced or metastatic head and neck squamous cell, hepatocellular, melanoma or renal cell carcinoma were enrolled in the trial. Before TCR sequencing, CD4+ and CD8+ T cells were separately sorted from peripheral blood. The germline V gene specifies SGHTA as CDR1 and FQGTGA as CDR2. V loses 0 bases of germline sequence and J loses 13 bases, and the interval between the two ends is 13 bases. From the cysteine through the phenylalanine, the CDR3 covers 13 amino acids. The read is trimmed to its CDR3 DNA, 39 bases read in frame from base 1.

Genomic DNA was isolated from the sorted cells so that the TCRbeta CDR3 region could be sequenced. The immunoSEQ Assay was used to sequence the TCRbeta CDR3 regions. What TCRdb holds here is the immuneACCESS table cut down to in-frame rearrangements. Part of the clones is not present; checked against another copy, under half of the missing clones reflect an unresolved V gene, and the others are unexplained. Within this sample are 36,000 or so clones, with 88% of them counted one time only. The top ten constitute about 4.3% of the sample. On this clone itself: No antigen is known for it. No per-base quality is available; no much larger clone lies one base away.

Sequenced here: CD4+ or CD8+ T cells sorted from blood, sampled in a trial of the OX40 agonist ivuxolimab. The chain is made from TRBV7-3 and TRBJ2-1, with no reliable assignment of the D segment. This TCR was recovered from an adult with an advanced solid tumor such as melanoma, head and neck, liver or kidney cancer. CDR3 reads: CASSLTNGKDQFF. Read as DNA, the sequence is TGTGCCAGCAGCTTAACGAATGGGAAGGACCAGTTCTTC.